One and the same sample provided the 13 T cell receptor beta chains below, sequenced in a study of blood T cell repertoires in COVID-19. Measured with immunoSEQ multiplex PCR; TCRdb has only the in-frame clones, and not every one. The repertoire has about 260,000 clones, approximately 80% of them found once; the top ten carry less than 10%. The sequenced material came from peripheral blood. These receptors all come from a human donor in a cohort sampled during active COVID-19.

This clone was seen more than once but under ten times. The CDR3 DNA reads as TGTGCCAGCAGTTTGGTGGGAGCCAACGAGCAGTACTTC. Translated, it gives CASSLVGANEQYF. The chain combines TRBV12-3 or TRBV12-4 with TRBJ2-7, with D maybe TRBD2 (5 bases). The germline V and J ends were trimmed by 3 bases and 5 bases, with 11 bases remaining between them. CDR3 size: 13 residues.

This clone was observed a few times. V is TRBV7-9 and J is TRBJ2-7; D gene ambiguous. This CDR3 comprises 15 residues. V lost 4 bases and J lost 5, with 18 bases in between. Germline CDR1 reads SEHNR; CDR2 reads FQNEAQ (reference sequence). The CDR3 nucleotides read TGTGCCAGCAGCTCAGCCGCGGAAGGAACCCACGAGCAGTACTTC. Encoded protein: CASSSAAEGTHEQYF. Complete variable domain (other parts from reference TRBV7-9 and TRBJ2-7): DTGVSQNPRHKITKRGQNVTFRCDPISEHNRLYWYRQTLGQGPEFLTYFQNEAQLEKSRLLSDRFSAERPKGSFSTLEIQRTEQGDSAMYLCASSSAAEGTHEQYFGPGTRLTVT.

This clone is a singleton in its sample. The genes are TRBV19 and TRBJ1-5; D possibly corresponds to TRBD1 (5 bases). This CDR3 region has 14 residues. V gave up 5 bases and J gave up 9 bases, with 17 bases separating them. Germline CDR1 reads LNHDA; CDR2 reads SQIVND (reference sequence). CDR3 sequence reads: CASSPNPGGRPQHF. CDR3 bases: TGTGCCAGTAGTCCAAACCCGGGGGGGAGGCCCCAGCATTTT.

Remarks on this clone: The sample contains more than one DNA sequence encoding this CDR3. This chain joins TRBV5-4 and TRBJ2-3, with 10 bases lining up with TRBD1. The CDR3 has 16 amino acids. Germline lookup yields CDR1 SGHNT and CDR2 YYREEE (reference sequence). Trimming at V came to 4 bases and at J to 3 bases, leaving 8 bases not matched to a gene. CDR3 sequence (DNA): TGTGCCAGCAGCCCGCGACAGGGGGCAGGTACAGATACGCAGTATTTT. Translation: CASSPRQGAGTDTQYF.

The chain couples TRBV19 to TRBJ1-6; D might be TRBD1 (5 bases). The CDR3 length is 13 residues. Germline values: CDR1 LNHDA, CDR2 SQIVND (reference sequence). Between the trimmed V and J ends, which lost 9 bases and 0 bases, there was a span of 6 bases. The CDR3 DNA reads TGTGCCAGCAGGGACTCCTATAATTCACCCCTCCACTTT. Amino acid sequence: CASRDSYNSPLHF.

In this sample, this clone is medium-sized. The V call is TRBV7-6, the J call TRBJ1-3, with D possibly matching TRBD1 (6 bases). V was trimmed by 3 bases and J by 2 bases, leaving 11 bases between them. This CDR3 is built from 15 residues. CDR1 is SGHVS, CDR2 FNYEAQ, per germline. The CDR3 protein is CASSLGASTGNTIYF. The CDR3, as DNA: TGTGCCAGCAGCTTGGGGGCGTCAACTGGAAACACCATATATTTT.

The DNA of the CDR3 is TGTGCCAGCAGCTTAGAACAGGGGCCTAATCAGCCCCAGCATTTT. Translation gives CASSLEQGPNQPQHF. The chain employs TRBV11-2 and TRBJ1-5; 7 bases match TRBD1. This CDR3 has 15 residues. The germline V gene encodes CDR1 SGHAT and CDR2 FQNNGV. Trimming at V came to 0 bases and at J to 4 bases, leaving 3 bases not matched to a gene.

The chain has TRBV5-1 and TRBJ2-1, with 16 bases that match TRBD2. CDR1 and CDR2 from the germline V gene are SGHRS and YFSETQ. J lost 2 bases, V lost 3 bases, and 2 bases had no gene match. The CDR3 is 17 residues long. The CDR3 loop reads CASSSGTSGGAYNEQFF. The CDR3 DNA reads as TGCGCCAGCAGCTCCGGGACTAGCGGGGGGGCCTACAATGAGCAGTTCTTC.

The J gene is TRBJ2-7, the V gene TRBV2, with 7 bases identical to TRBD1. The germline V gene encodes CDR1 SNHLY and CDR2 FYNNEI. V lost 2 bases, J lost 2 bases, and 6 bases stayed unmatched. The CDR3 is made up of 15 amino acids. The CDR3 DNA follows: TGTGCCAGCAGTGAACGCCCCGGACAGGCCTACGAGCAGTACTTC. Amino acids: CASSERPGQAYEQYF.

This clone has just a few counts. The chain combines TRBV18 with TRBJ1-4; the D is unclear. The germline V and J ends were trimmed by 2 bases and 2 bases, with 12 bases remaining between them. This CDR3 has 16 amino acids. Germline loops: CDR1 KGHSH, CDR2 LQKENI. CDR3 sequence reads: CASSPSLAETNEKLFF. The CDR3 region has the DNA TGTGCCAGCTCACCATCCCTCGCTGAGACTAATGAAAAACTGTTTTTT.

The chain employs TRBV12-3 or TRBV12-4 and TRBJ1-2; D remains ambiguous. The ends were cut back, 3 bases at V and 1 base at J, with 6 bases in the middle. This CDR3 contains 13 residues. The CDR3 spells CASSFKLNYGYTF. CDR3 coding DNA: TGTGCCAGCAGTTTCAAGCTTAACTATGGCTACACCTTC.

The chain recombines TRBV7-8 with TRBJ2-4; maybe TRBD2 (6 bases). With 4 bases removed from V and 1 base from J, the gap between germline ends came to 14 bases. Germline CDR1 reads SGHVS; CDR2 reads FQNEAQ. The CDR3 has 16 residues. CDR3 protein: CASSSPRGFAKNIQYF. CDR3 coding DNA: TGTGCCAGCAGCTCCCCGCGGGGCTTTGCCAAAAACATTCAGTACTTC.

The gene calls are TRBV5-4 and TRBJ2-4; perhaps TRBD1 as D (6 bases). Germline V gives CDR1 SGHNT, CDR2 YYREEE (reference sequence). The length of the CDR3 is 14 residues. V lost 7 bases to trimming and J lost 1 base, with 12 bases between them. The CDR3 loop is CASSTGLAKNIQYF. The CDR3 bases are TGTGCCAGCTCGACAGGTCTCGCCAAAAACATTCAGTACTTC.